The clone carrying this T cell receptor beta chain was recorded at least ten times. The time point denotes: newly diagnosed GD, antithyroid drugs for less than 3 months. After RNA was extracted from PBMCs, the TCR library was made from it. With iRepertoire HTBI primers and Arm-PCR of CDR3 regions, TCR beta libraries were built. TCRdb fed the multiplex PCR reads into MiXCR, producing one record per CDR3 protein. The table lists about 220,000 distinct CDR3 sequences, around a fifth of them singletons. This sample was included in a study of regulatory T cells in long-lasting Graves disease. V was cut by 8 bases and J by 4 bases, with 11 bases left in between. The CDR3 is made up of 13 amino acids. This sample also belongs to another study, concerning T cells in Graves' hyperthyroidism and ophthalmopathy. That work adds: With the HTBI primer set, the TCR CDR3 went through a first round of RT-PCR.

This rearrangement joins TRBV12-3 or TRBV12-4 to TRBJ2-2, with D possibly TRBD2 on 5 matching bases. The sequences come from peripheral blood mononuclear cells (PBMCs), collected at new diagnosis, from a patient treated with antithyroid drugs. The sequence was obtained from a woman in her 30s with Graves disease. The CDR3, as DNA: TGTGCCAGCTCCGACTACTTCACCGGGGAGCTGTTTTTT. Its protein product is CASSDYFTGELFF.